The rows below give T cell receptor beta chains drawn from one sample of a study of blood T cell repertoires in COVID-19. Libraries were prepared by immunoSEQ multiplex PCR; TCRdb keeps only in-frame clonotypes and omits some of them. This sample has some 93,000 clones; less than 90% occur once, and the top ten carry about 7.2%. Specimen: peripheral blood. Receptors were obtained from a man in his sixties with acute or convalescent COVID-19. The conserved cysteine and the conserved F or W are not part of the CDR3 here.

j_gene	v_gene	CDR3aa
TRBJ2-6	TRBV7-7	ASSFVAGGPPGANVLT
TRBJ2-5	TRBV18	ASSQRGLGQETQY
TRBJ1-1	TRBV18	ASSRQGGVTEAF
TRBJ1-1	TRBV7-2	ASSLGQGAFAEAF
TRBJ2-2	TRBV29-1	SVGSGVTGELF
TRBJ2-2	TRBV19	ASRIQRGTGELF
TRBJ2-1	TRBV28	ASSPKGLSHNEQF
TRBJ1-4	TRBV27	ASSFGVQGGEKLF
TRBJ1-3	TRBV30	AWSLTGRTNSGNTIY
TRBJ1-1	TRBV5-4	ASSLAAGNTEAF
TRBJ1-4	TRBV2	ASSLQGFNEKLF
TRBJ1-5	TRBV5-1	ASSLGTGFNQPQH
TRBJ1-6	TRBV4-1	ASSQETGESPLH
TRBJ1-4	TRBV25-1	ASSAGLEPEKLF
TRBJ2-2	TRBV30	AWTKPQAWNTGELF
TRBJ2-2	TRBV7-2	ASSLVMTGELF
TRBJ2-7	TRBV6-1	ASSEKSSGDYEQY
TRBJ1-1	TRBV30	AWRLKGRGTEAF
TRBJ2-5	TRBV19	ASSIQGKQETQY
TRBJ1-1	TRBV25-1	ASGVPGQGEAF
TRBJ2-7	TRBV6-5	ASSYTGIGYEQY
TRBJ2-3	TRBV28	ASSPVSDTQY
TRBJ1-1	TRBV5-6	ASSSLGVNMNTEAF
TRBJ2-7	TRBV3-1/TRBV3-2	ASRQLTGGSYEQY
TRBJ1-1	TRBV18	ASSQKEGATEAF
TRBJ1-2	TRBV27	ASSPRQGAYYGYT
TRBJ2-7	TRBV6-2/TRBV6-3	ASSYGERVFSYEQY
TRBJ2-3	TRBV11-3	ASSRRTGALEDTQY
TRBJ1-3	TRBV2	ASSASASSGNTIY
TRBJ1-5	TRBV4-2	ASSQDPLTGGYQPQH
TRBJ2-7	TRBV7-6	ASSLEVAGGPSYEQY
TRBJ2-5	TRBV12-5	ASGLRTGVTETQY
TRBJ1-4	TRBV27	ASSKRQGGNEKLF
TRBJ2-7	TRBV5-8	ASSLGLGTKVYEQY
TRBJ2-7	TRBV29-1	SVRQANSYEQY
TRBJ1-3	TRBV7-8	ASSLAVAPSRGNTIY
TRBJ1-1	TRBV19	ASSSHRGRNTEAF
TRBJ2-7	TRBV7-2	ASSLWPGGEEQY
TRBJ2-3	TRBV28	ASSFVAGTDTQY
TRBJ2-1	TRBV7-2	ASSAGMGNEQF
TRBJ1-2	TRBV29-1	SVAQGLGGYT
TRBJ2-3	TRBV11-2	ASSLDQGLAGQY
TRBJ1-5	TRBV10-3	AISEGHYSNQPQH
TRBJ2-4	TRBV29-1	SVVRGRYQY
TRBJ2-1	TRBV7-3	ASSPTPWNEQF
TRBJ1-5	TRBV7-9	ASSLDYDGSNQPQH
TRBJ1-1	TRBV5-1	ASSLAQGNTEAF
TRBJ1-5	TRBV5-1	ASSSTGNQPQH